Listed here are 24 T cell receptor gamma chains from one sample, sequenced in a study of gamma-delta T cells after stem cell transplantation. TCRdb re-called clones from the RT-PCR reads using CATT. This sample has thousands of gamma-chain clones, with 15% to 20% found just once. The sample taken for sequencing was gamma-delta T cells. These receptors all come from a human donor. It is not recorded whose cells these are; they may come from a transplant donor.

This clone was seen more than once but under ten times. The genes are TRGV9 and TRGJ1 or TRGJ2. Germline V gene data show CDR1 as GITISATS and CDR2 as ISYDGTV (reference sequence). V dropped 2 bases and J dropped 0; count of bases not matched to a gene: 4. This CDR3 region has 14 residues. CDR3 region: CALWEAKNYYKKLF. CDR3 nucleotides: TGTGCCTTGTGGGAGGCCAAGAATTATTATAAGAAACTCTTT.

The DNA for the CDR3 is TGTGCCACCTGGGACGCTCCTTATTATAAGAAACTCTTT. Its translation is CATWDAPYYKKLF. This sequence joins TRGV2 and TRGJ1 or TRGJ2. In germline, CDR1 is EGSNGY, CDR2 YDSYNSKV. The CDR3 length is 13 residues. The V segment lost 2 bases and the J segment 3 bases; nucleotides outside the gene matches: 4.

This clone is judged medium-sized (0.01 to 0.1%). Other DNA sequences of this sample code for an identical CDR3. The J gene is TRGJ1 or TRGJ2, the V gene TRGV8. CDR3 length: 11 residues. Trimming at V came to 4 bases and at J to 7 bases, leaving 4 bases not matched to a gene. The germline V gene has CDR1 VENAVY and CDR2 YDSYNSRV. The CDR3 bases are TGTGCCACCTGGGAAGGCTATAAGAAACTCTTT. This codes for CATWEGYKKLF.

The rearrangement uses TRGV5 and TRGJ1 or TRGJ2. V shed 6 bases and J 12 bases; nucleotides not matched to a gene: 14. The CDR3 extends over 12 amino acids. The V gene's germline CDR1 is VINAFY and CDR2 YDVSNSKD. The CDR3 DNA reads TGTGCCACCTGGATATCGACGGGTGGGAAACTCTTT. It encodes CATWISTGGKLF.

As concerns this clone: At one boundary the junction diverges from the germline segment, which might be a read error. The chain uses TRGV8 and TRGJ1 or TRGJ2. Germline assignment: CDR1 VENAVY and CDR2 YDSYNSRV. This CDR3 has 12 amino acids. CDR3 sequence reads: CATWECYYKKLF. The CDR3 DNA is TGTGCTACCTGGGAGTGTTATTATAAGAAACTCTTT.

Regarding this clone: Sequence at one end of the junction differs from germline and may be a read error. This sample also contains other DNA sequences that code for the same CDR3. The chain uses TRGV2 and TRGJ1 or TRGJ2. Per germline, CDR1 EGSNGY and CDR2 YDSYNSKV. This CDR3 region has 14 residues. Written as DNA, the CDR3 is TGTGCCACCTGGGACGGGCGACGCTATTATAAGAAACTCTTC. Translation gives CATWDGRRYYKKLF.

In this sample, this clone turned up a few times. The chain has TRGV9 and TRGJ1 or TRGJ2. The germline CDR1 and CDR2 sequences are GITISATS and ISYDGTV (reference sequence). The CDR3 length is 9 residues. V was clipped by 11 bases and J by 6 bases; unmatched bases: 4. The CDR3: CAWGYKKLF. The CDR3 DNA reads TGTGCCTGGGGTTATAAGAAACTCTTT.

The V gene is TRGV4, the J gene TRGJ1 or TRGJ2. This CDR3 has 14 amino acids. Germline V gene lookup returns CDR1 EGSTGY and CDR2 YDSYTSSV. J was trimmed by 1 base and V by 1 base; bases with no gene match: 4. The CDR3 DNA sequence: TGTGCCACCTGGGATGGTTCCAATTATTATAAGAAACTCTTT. It translates to CATWDGSNYYKKLF.

This clone was observed a few times. This sequence joins TRGV9 and TRGJP. The CDR3 is 14 amino acids. CDR1 and CDR2 from the germline V gene are GITISATS and ISYDGTV (reference sequence). Trimming at V came to 3 bases and at J to 8 bases, leaving 1 base not matched to a gene. CDR3 protein: CALWEKLGKKIKVF. For the CDR3, the DNA is TGTGCCTTGTGGGAGAAGTTGGGCAAAAAAATCAAGGTATTT.

The rearrangement joins TRGV4 to TRGJ1 or TRGJ2. The CDR3 runs to 14 residues. With V trimmed by 1 base and J by 0 bases, 3 bases remained unmatched. The V gene's germline CDR1 is EGSTGY and CDR2 YDSYTSSV. CDR3 amino acids: CATWDGPNYYKKLF. CDR3 DNA: TGTGCCACCTGGGATGGTCCGAATTATTATAAGAAACTCTTT.

This clone was detected only a few times. This same CDR3 is encoded by further DNA sequences in the sample. The chain uses TRGV4 and TRGJP2. In germline, CDR1 is EGSTGY, CDR2 YDSYTSSV. This CDR3 has 18 residues. The J segment lost 0 bases and the V segment lost 2 bases, leaving 12 bases of the junction unmatched. The CDR3 nucleotides read TGTGCCACCTGGGATGAGCATTATCCATATAGTAGTGATTGGATCAAGACGTTT. This translates into CATWDEHYPYSSDWIKTF.

Notes on this clone: At the DNA level, this CDR3 is encoded by other sequences in the same sample as well. The V call is TRGV9, the J call TRGJP. The ends lost 2 bases at V and 4 bases at J; junction bases unmatched: 2. Germline loops: CDR1 GITISATS, CDR2 ISYDGTV (reference sequence). The CDR3 has 16 residues. The CDR3 DNA sequence: TGTGCCTTGTGGGAGGCTCAAGAGTTGGGCAAAAAAATCAAGGTATTT. It translates to CALWEAQELGKKIKVF.

This clone was detected only a few times. The V and J genes are TRGV2 and TRGJ1 or TRGJ2. The CDR3 covers 12 residues. Germline CDR1 and CDR2: EGSNGY and YDSYNSKV. J gave up 8 bases and V 0 bases, and 4 bases lay outside the gene matches. This chain's CDR3 is CATWDGEHKKLF. The CDR3 nucleotides read TGTGCCACCTGGGACGGGGAACATAAGAAACTCTTT.

This chain joins TRGV2 and TRGJ1 or TRGJ2. The CDR3 spans 13 residues. The J segment lost 6 bases and the V segment lost 0 bases, leaving 5 bases of the junction unmatched. Looked up from germline, CDR1 is EGSNGY and CDR2 is YDSYNSKV. DNA of the CDR3: TGTGCCACCTGGGACGGGCCCCCTTATAAGAAACTCTTT. This gives the protein CATWDGPPYKKLF.

The chain carries TRGV2 and TRGJP1. The CDR3 totals 13 residues. Germline lookup yields CDR1 EGSNGY and CDR2 YDSYNSKV. The V gene end was trimmed by 0 bases and the J gene end by 7 bases; junction bases not matched to a gene: 2. CDR3 protein: CATWDGRGWFKIF. The CDR3 DNA reads TGTGCCACCTGGGACGGGCGTGGTTGGTTCAAGATATTT.

The rearrangement links TRGV9 to TRGJ1 or TRGJ2. The trim removed 1 base at V and 4 bases at J, leaving 4 bases unmatched. This CDR3 is built from 13 residues. The germline V gene has CDR1 GITISATS and CDR2 ISYDGTV (reference sequence). CDR3 residues: CALWEVLYYKKLF. CDR3 coding DNA: TGTGCCTTGTGGGAGGTTCTGTATTATAAGAAACTCTTT.

Notes on this clone: One end of the junction varies from germline; a read error may be responsible. J is TRGJ1 or TRGJ2 and V is TRGV3. Germline V gives CDR1 VTNTFY, CDR2 YDVSTARD (reference sequence). This CDR3 has 11 amino acids. The CDR3 DNA follows: TGTGCCACCTGGGACCATTATAAAAAACTCTTT. Translated, it gives CATWDHYKKLF.

V usage is TRGV8 and J usage is TRGJ1 or TRGJ2. The CDR3 contains 13 residues. V shed 1 base and J 3 bases; nucleotides not matched to a gene: 3. CDR1 is VENAVY, CDR2 YDSYNSRV, per germline. The CDR3 here is CATWDRLYYKKLF. The DNA of the CDR3 is TGTGCCACCTGGGATAGACTTTATTATAAGAAACTCTTT.

This clone was counted a few times. The V gene is TRGV9, the J gene TRGJ1 or TRGJ2. There are 12 residues in the CDR3. Trimming removed 3 bases from V and 10 bases from J; junction bases left unmatched: 9. CDR1 is GITISATS and CDR2 is ISYDGTV in the germline V gene (reference sequence). The CDR3 is CALWESNRKKLF. The CDR3 bases are TGTGCCTTGTGGGAGTCGAATCGGAAGAAACTCTTT.

As to this clone: The identical CDR3 is also encoded by other nucleotide sequences in the sample. The rearrangement links TRGV3 to TRGJ1 or TRGJ2. Germline values: CDR1 VTNTFY, CDR2 YDVSTARD (reference sequence). Trimming removed 0 bases from V and 4 bases from J; junction bases left unmatched: 6. The length of the CDR3 is 14 residues. In DNA, the CDR3 is TGTGCCACCTGGGACAGGCCCCGGTATTATAAGAAACTCTTT. Amino acids: CATWDRPRYYKKLF.

This clone was detected a few times. The chain recombines TRGV5 with TRGJ1 or TRGJ2. The germline CDR1 and CDR2 sequences are VINAFY and YDVSNSKD. This CDR3 has 14 residues. The V segment lost 3 bases and the J segment 3 bases; nucleotides outside the gene matches: 8. CDR3 residues: CATWDRRPYYKKLF. In DNA form, the CDR3 reads TGTGCCACCTGGGACCGACGACCTTATTATAAGAAACTCTTT.

There are a few counts of this clone. Within the sample, other DNA sequences also encode this same CDR3. V usage is TRGV4 and J usage is TRGJ1 or TRGJ2. The CDR3 loop spans 12 amino acids. CDR1 and CDR2 from the germline V gene are EGSTGY and YDSYTSSV. With 5 bases clipped from V and 3 bases from J, the junction kept 4 bases outside the gene matches. The CDR3 reads CATWVFYYKKLF. CDR3 DNA sequence: TGTGCCACCTGGGTCTTTTATTATAAGAAACTCTTT.

This clone was seen only a few times. V is TRGV9 and J is TRGJ1 or TRGJ2. Germline V gene data show CDR1 as GITISATS and CDR2 as ISYDGTV (reference sequence). V shed 0 bases, J shed 3 bases, and the junction held 8 bases outside the gene matches. The CDR3 sequence is 15 residues long. The CDR3 sequence is CALWEVGRGYYKKLF. Here the CDR3 DNA reads TGTGCCTTGTGGGAGGTGGGCCGGGGTTATTATAAGAAACTCTTT.

V gene TRGV5 combines with J gene TRGJ1 or TRGJ2. CDR3 length equals 15 residues. Trimming cost V 3 bases and J 3 bases; bases outside gene matches: 11. Per the germline V gene, CDR1 is VINAFY and CDR2 is YDVSNSKD. CDR3 loop: CATWDPGPGYYKKLF. For the CDR3, the DNA is TGTGCCACCTGGGACCCCGGTCCGGGTTATTATAAGAAACTCTTT.